The next 26 T cell receptor beta chains were all read from a single sample in a study of shared clonotypes between healthy human individuals. Terminally differentiated effector memory CD45RA+ cells were excluded by CCR7 positive selection of CD45RO-negative cells. Libraries were prepared by immunoSEQ multiplex PCR; TCRdb keeps only in-frame clonotypes and omits some of them. The sample lists about 1.9 million clones, approximately 92% seen once, with under 2% in the top ten. The specimen was naive CD8+ T cells from PBMCs. The receptor set was obtained from a man younger than 35 in good health. Some clones in this sample may be carry-over from other donors' samples.

J is TRBJ2-5 and V is TRBV7-6; no clear D gene. The V end was cut by 5 bases, the J end by 1 base, with 5 bases between. Germline-derived CDR1 and CDR2 are SGHVS and FNYEAQ. The CDR3 has 12 residues. The DNA for the CDR3 is TGTGCCAGCAGCGCCCGCCAAGAGACCCAGTACTTC. This translates into CASSARQETQYF.

The rearrangement joins TRBV7-9 to TRBJ1-2; D may be TRBD1 (5 bases). This CDR3 is 13 amino acids long. Looked up from germline, CDR1 is SEHNR and CDR2 is FQNEAQ (reference sequence). V lost 2 bases to trimming and J lost 8 bases, with 12 bases between them. CDR3 in DNA: TGTGCCAGCAGCTTACTTGGGACTGAAGGCTACACCTTC. Translated: CASSLLGTEGYTF.

The V and J genes are TRBV18 and TRBJ1-3; D is unresolved. The CDR3 runs to 15 residues. V shed 3 bases and J shed 2 bases, with 11 bases lying between them. Per germline, CDR1 KGHSH and CDR2 LQKENI. The CDR3, as DNA: TGTGCCAGCTCACCGAGTGGGGTCGCTGGAAACACCATATATTTT. Translating gives CASSPSGVAGNTIYF.

This clone was observed once. The CDR3 region is CASSSIQGKAFF. The CDR3 DNA reads TGTGCCAGCAGTTCAATACAGGGAAAGGCTTTCTTT. J is TRBJ1-1 and V is TRBV27, with D possibly being TRBD1 (6 bases). Trimming took 4 bases from V and 11 from J, leaving 14 bases between them. CDR1 is MNHEY, CDR2 SMNVEV, per germline (reference sequence). The CDR3 has 12 amino acids.

This CDR3 reads CASSLATGRGEKLFF. The CDR3 DNA sequence: TGTGCCAGCAGCTTGGCCACAGGGCGGGGTGAAAAACTGTTTTTT. V is TRBV5-6 and J is TRBJ1-4, with a weak D call TRBD1 (6 bases). The CDR3 totals 15 residues. V was clipped by 0 bases and J by 7 bases, with 13 bases between them. CDR1 and CDR2 from the germline V gene are SGHDT and YYEEEE. The full variable domain, its missing parts supplied by reference TRBV5-6 and TRBJ1-4, is DAGVTQSPTHLIKTRGQQVTLRCSPKSGHDTVSWYQQALGQGPQFIFQYYEEEERQRGNFPDRFSGHQFPNYSSELNVNALLLGDSALYLCASSLATGRGEKLFFGSGTQLSVL.

This chain uses TRBV7-6 with TRBJ2-7, with 7 bases lining up with TRBD2. CDR3 length: 15 amino acids. The germline V gene has CDR1 SGHVS and CDR2 FNYEAQ. The ends lost 1 base at V and 3 bases at J; junction bases unmatched: 6. The CDR3 sequence is CASSLDPGLNYEQYF. As DNA, the CDR3 is TGTGCCAGCAGCTTAGACCCGGGACTAAACTACGAGCAGTACTTC.

The chain employs TRBV7-2 and TRBJ1-5; 9 nucleotides agree with TRBD1. V was clipped by 1 base and J by 9 bases; unmatched bases: 13. The CDR3 spans 17 residues. Germline values: CDR1 SGHTA, CDR2 FQGNSA. The DNA for the CDR3 is TGTGCCAGCAGCTTAGTCGGCACGGGACAGGGCCTGACGCCCCAGCATTTT. It yields the protein CASSLVGTGQGLTPQHF.

This clone was counted once. The rearrangement joins TRBV4-3 to TRBJ2-3; 11 bases match TRBD2. This CDR3 has 18 amino acids. The V segment lost 2 bases and the J segment 7 bases; nucleotides outside the gene matches: 14. CDR1 is LGHNA, CDR2 YSLEER, per germline. CDR3 sequence reads: CASSQSDFTSGSYHTQYF. The DNA for the CDR3 is TGCGCCAGCAGCCAATCCGACTTCACTAGCGGGAGTTACCATACGCAGTATTTT.

J is TRBJ2-7 and V is TRBV10-3; the D gene is possibly TRBD2 (5 bases). The CDR3 consists of 11 residues. Deletions cut 6 bases from V and 4 bases from J, with 7 bases between. Germline V gene data show CDR1 as ENHRY and CDR2 as SYGVKD. The chain's CDR3 is CAIRRGYEQYF. CDR3 sequence (DNA): TGTGCCATCAGGCGCGGGTACGAGCAGTACTTC.

This rearrangement joins TRBV27 to TRBJ2-5, with 14 bases lining up with TRBD2. The germline V gene has CDR1 MNHEY and CDR2 SMNVEV (reference sequence). Trimming at V came to 5 bases and at J to 9 bases, leaving 8 bases not matched to a gene. This CDR3 comprises 15 residues. The CDR3 protein is CASSPGLAGEQAQYF. The CDR3 region has the DNA TGTGCCAGCAGTCCGGGACTAGCGGGGGAACAGGCCCAGTACTTC.

The chain joins TRBV15 to TRBJ2-7; 8 bases align to TRBD1. Germline V gives CDR1 LNHNV, CDR2 YYDKDF (reference sequence). J was trimmed by 4 bases and V by 3 bases; bases with no gene match: 11. This CDR3 is 16 amino acids long. This chain's CDR3 is CATSRATGTGRYEQYF. CDR3 nucleotide sequence: TGTGCCACCAGCAGGGCCACCGGGACAGGCCGATACGAGCAGTACTTC.

CDR3 loop: CASAGADTGELFF. The CDR3 DNA reads as TGTGCCAGCGCTGGGGCGGACACCGGGGAGCTGTTTTTT. The chain joins TRBV5-6 to TRBJ2-2, with D possibly matching TRBD1 (5 bases). The CDR3 sequence is 13 residues long. V lost 7 bases, J lost 3 bases, and 10 bases lay in between. Per germline, CDR1 SGHDT and CDR2 YYEEEE. The entire variable domain, with the rest obtained from reference TRBV5-6 and TRBJ2-2, is as follows: DAGVTQSPTHLIKTRGQQVTLRCSPKSGHDTVSWYQQALGQGPQFIFQYYEEEERQRGNFPDRFSGHQFPNYSSELNVNALLLGDSALYLCASAGADTGELFFGEGSRLTVL.

The chain links TRBV29-1 to TRBJ2-2; perhaps TRBD1 as D (6 bases). Germline V lookup: CDR1 SQVTM, CDR2 ANQGSEA. Trimming stripped 1 base from V and 4 bases from J, with 13 bases between. The CDR3 contains 15 residues. CDR3 sequence reads: CSVEATDRVTGELFF. The CDR3 DNA reads TGCAGCGTTGAAGCTACGGACAGAGTCACCGGGGAGCTGTTTTTT.

The chain carries TRBV4-3 and TRBJ2-7, with 10 bases fitting TRBD2. Germline V gene data show CDR1 as LGHNA and CDR2 as YSLEER. Trimming cost V 0 bases and J 3 bases; bases outside gene matches: 5. The CDR3 consists of 16 residues. As DNA, the CDR3 is TGCGCCAGCAGCCAAGATCGGGCTAGCGGGAGCTACGAGCAGTACTTC. As protein: CASSQDRASGSYEQYF.

CDR3 coding DNA: TGTGCCAGCAGCCCCACCCGCCGGGGAGACGAGCAGTACTTC. This encodes CASSPTRRGDEQYF. The chain carries TRBV6-5 and TRBJ2-7; weak D call: TRBD2 (5 bases). V lost 6 bases to trimming and J lost 5 bases, with 17 bases between them. This CDR3 contains 14 residues. Germline CDR1 reads MNHEY; CDR2 reads SVGAGI.

The chain recombines TRBV4-3 with TRBJ2-7; the match to TRBD2 covers 10 bases. The V gene's germline CDR1 is LGHNA and CDR2 YSLEER. This CDR3 is built from 18 residues. V lost 6 bases and J lost 3; bases outside the gene matches: 17. DNA of the CDR3: TGCGCCAGCAGTCCCGAGGCTAGCGGGGGCCTTATCGTCTACGAGCAGTACTTC. It specifies CASSPEASGGLIVYEQYF.

This chain uses TRBV5-1 with TRBJ2-2; D uncertain. This CDR3 has 14 amino acids. Germline V gene sequence: CDR1 SGHRS, CDR2 YFSETQ. V was cut by 3 bases and J by 1 base, with 7 bases left in between. The CDR3 DNA reads as TGCGCCAGCAGCTACTGGTTGAACACCGGGGAGCTGTTTTTT. Protein sequence: CASSYWLNTGELFF.

The chain uses TRBV7-3 and TRBJ1-1; D unresolved. V lost 2 bases, J lost 6 bases, and 10 bases lay in between. Per the germline V gene, CDR1 is SGHTA and CDR2 is FQGTGA. The CDR3 spans 13 residues. The chain's CDR3 is CASSLGRAAEAFF. The CDR3 DNA sequence: TGTGCCAGCAGCTTAGGACGTGCCGCTGAAGCTTTCTTT.

The chain has TRBV9 and TRBJ2-7; D may correspond to TRBD1 or TRBD2 (5 bases each). CDR1 and CDR2 from the germline V gene are SGDLS and YYNGEE. V dropped 4 bases and J dropped 3 bases, with 14 bases sitting between them. The CDR3 runs 14 residues. The CDR3 DNA sequence: TGTGCCAGCAGCCCGAGGGACCGACACTACGAGCAGTACTTC. Its protein product is CASSPRDRHYEQYF. Filled out from reference TRBV9 and TRBJ2-7, the complete variable domain reads DSGVTQTPKHLITATGQRVTLRCSPRSGDLSVYWYQQSLDQGLQFLIQYYNGEERAKGNILERFSAQQFPDLHSELNLSSLELGDSALYFCASSPRDRHYEQYFGPGTRLTVT.

The V call is TRBV12-1, the J call TRBJ1-1. TRBV12-1 has pseudogene status. CDR3 length equals 15 residues. The CDR3 here is CASSFGRGRNTEAFF. In DNA, the CDR3 is TGTGCCAGCAGCTTTGGGAGGGGGAGGAACACTGAAGCTTTCTTT.

The J gene is TRBJ2-2, the V gene TRBV4-3, with D perhaps matching TRBD1 (6 bases). The V gene's germline CDR1 is LGHNA and CDR2 YSLEER. Between the trimmed V and J ends, which lost 0 bases and 4 bases, there was a span of 21 bases. The CDR3 length is 19 residues. The CDR3 sequence is CASSQDLEGVRPFTGELFF. CDR3 DNA: TGCGCCAGCAGCCAAGATCTTGAGGGGGTTAGACCCTTCACCGGGGAGCTGTTTTTT.

The gene calls are TRBV4-2 and TRBJ1-1, with 10 bases lining up with TRBD1. V gave up 2 bases and J gave up 3 bases; unmatched junction bases: 3. Germline V gene data show CDR1 as LGHNA and CDR2 as YNFKEQ. The CDR3 runs to 15 residues. CDR3 nucleotide sequence: TGTGCCAGCAGCCAATCCGGGACAGGGGACACTGAAGCTTTCTTT. Its protein is CASSQSGTGDTEAFF.

The gene calls are TRBV28 and TRBJ2-7; D might be TRBD1 (5 bases). Per the germline V gene, CDR1 is MDHEN and CDR2 is SYDVKM. Trimming removed 6 bases at V and 0 bases at J, with 15 bases between. The CDR3 is made up of 15 amino acids. The CDR3 nucleotides read TGTGCCAGCAGGCCGCAGGGCCCAAGCTCCTACGAGCAGTACTTC. This sequence encodes CASRPQGPSSYEQYF.

The rearrangement uses TRBV7-9 and TRBJ2-1, with D possibly TRBD2 on 6 matching bases. The V end was cut by 0 bases, the J end by 1 base, with 19 bases between. This CDR3 contains 19 residues. Per germline, CDR1 SEHNR and CDR2 FQNEAQ (reference sequence). Here the CDR3 DNA reads TGTGCCAGCAGCTTAGCGCCTTGGGTTGCGGAGGGTTCCTACAATGAGCAGTTCTTC. As protein: CASSLAPWVAEGSYNEQFF.

The chain employs TRBV2 and TRBJ2-5; TRBD2 agrees at 9 bases. The V gene end was trimmed by 6 bases and the J gene end by 2 bases; junction bases not matched to a gene: 1. The CDR3 loop spans 13 amino acids. CDR1 and CDR2 from the germline V gene are SNHLY and FYNNEI. The CDR3: CASRTSGQETQYF. In DNA, the CDR3 is TGTGCCAGCAGGACTAGCGGACAAGAGACCCAGTACTTC.

Notes on this clone: Within the sample, other DNA sequences also encode this same CDR3. The chain is built from TRBV27 and TRBJ2-1; TRBD2 matches 8 bases. The CDR3 covers 14 residues. Germline V gene data show CDR1 as MNHEY and CDR2 as SMNVEV (reference sequence). V lost 2 bases to trimming and J lost 7 bases; unmatched junction nucleotides: 4. CDR3 sequence reads: CASSLAGGGNEQFF. The CDR3 region has the DNA TGTGCCAGCAGTTTAGCGGGAGGCGGGAATGAGCAGTTCTTC.